These 32 T cell receptor beta chains were all obtained from the same sample, sequenced in a study of blood T cell repertoires in COVID-19 (dated by TCRdb to 2020 to 2021). Library method: the immunoSEQ multiplex PCR assay. This immuneACCESS table, as held by TCRdb, lists in-frame sequences with V and J called but not all clones. Of the missing ones, under half trace to an unresolved V gene in checked studies; the others have no known cause. A total of about 70,000 clones appear in this sample, over 70% of them only once. The ten top clones hold 15% to 20% of the sample. Sequencing was performed on peripheral blood. These receptors were taken from a man between 65 and 85 years old who had recovered from COVID-19.

The rearrangement uses TRBV6-2 or TRBV6-3 and TRBJ2-1; 7 bases align to TRBD2. Germline trimming cut 6 bases from V and 0 bases from J; bases unmatched to any gene: 5. This CDR3 contains 15 residues. Germline-derived CDR1 and CDR2 are MNHEY and SVGEGT. CDR3 sequence reads: CASSQSGVSYNEQFF. CDR3 coding DNA: TGTGCCAGCAGCCAAAGCGGGGTCTCCTACAATGAGCAGTTCTTC.

The V and J genes are TRBV11-2 and TRBJ2-3; 14 bases match TRBD2. The V and J ends lost 5 bases and 0 bases, in that order; junction bases with no gene match: 7. Germline CDR1 and CDR2: SGHAT and FQNNGV. The CDR3 is 18 amino acids. CDR3 region: CASSRRLAGGFSTDTQYF. The DNA of the CDR3 is TGTGCCAGCAGCCGGAGACTAGCGGGAGGGTTTAGCACAGATACGCAGTATTTT.

V is TRBV15 and J is TRBJ2-6; 7 bases are a match to TRBD1. Per the germline V gene, CDR1 is LNHNV and CDR2 is YYDKDF (reference sequence). The CDR3 length is 19 residues. Trimming cost V 5 bases and J 4 bases; bases outside gene matches: 17. This chain's CDR3 is CATSGMRDRDSSGANVLTF. The CDR3 DNA sequence: TGTGCCACCAGCGGGATGCGAGACAGGGATTCATCAGGGGCCAACGTCCTGACTTTC.

V is TRBV15 and J is TRBJ1-5; 7 bases match TRBD1. The CDR3 has 16 amino acids. The ends lost 0 bases at V and 2 bases at J; junction bases unmatched: 4. From germline, CDR1 is LNHNV and CDR2 YYDKDF (reference sequence). CDR3 in amino acids: CATSRDLDRGNQPQHF. The CDR3 DNA reads as TGTGCCACCAGCAGAGATCTCGACAGGGGCAATCAGCCCCAGCATTTT. Supplemented by reference TRBV15 and TRBJ1-5, the full variable domain reads DAMVIQNPRYQVTQFGKPVTLSCSQTLNHNVMYWYQQKSSQAPKLLFHYYDKDFNNEADTPDNFQSRRPNTSFCFLDIRSPGLGDTAMYLCATSRDLDRGNQPQHFGDGTRLSIL.

This clone came up once. The V call is TRBV3-1 (or the pseudogene TRBV3-2), the J call TRBJ2-7, with a tentative D call TRBD2 (5 bases). The CDR3 covers 14 residues. Germline CDR1 LGHDT, CDR2 YNNKEL (reference sequence). The V and J ends lost 1 base and 6 bases respectively, with 13 bases between them. The CDR3 DNA reads as TGTGCCAGCAGCCAAGGGGCCAGCGGACTCGAGCAGTACTTC. As protein: CASSQGASGLEQYF.

The chain uses TRBV28 and TRBJ1-1; D gene unclear. CDR3 length: 13 amino acids. Trimming pared 6 bases from V and 2 bases from J, leaving 10 bases between. Per the germline V gene, CDR1 is MDHEN and CDR2 is SYDVKM. For the CDR3, the DNA is TGTGCCAGCAGAGCCACTACTAACACTGAAGCTTTCTTT. It specifies CASRATTNTEAFF.

The rearrangement uses TRBV12-3 or TRBV12-4 and TRBJ2-1; unclear D gene. V lost 8 bases and J lost 0, with 8 bases in between. The CDR3 covers 13 residues. CDR3 protein: CASQRSSYNEQFF. The CDR3 coding sequence is TGTGCCAGCCAGAGGAGCTCCTACAATGAGCAGTTCTTC.

The genes are TRBV3-1 (or the pseudogene TRBV3-2) and TRBJ2-5, with 8 bases fitting TRBD2. This CDR3 comprises 15 residues. J was trimmed by 5 bases and V by 1 base; bases with no gene match: 6. The germline CDR1 and CDR2 sequences are LGHDT and YNNKEL (reference sequence). CDR3 amino acids: CASSQAGGAWETQYF. The CDR3 coding sequence is TGTGCCAGCAGCCAAGCCGGGGGGGCCTGGGAGACCCAGTACTTC.

The chain has TRBV21-1 and TRBJ2-3; the D call TRBD2 from the table was never checked on the DNA. TRBV21-1 is reported as a pseudogene. The CDR3 extends over 24 amino acids. The CDR3 DNA reads as TGTGCCAGCAGCAAAGACACCATGAAATTTACCGGGACTAGCGGGAAATCTGTCATCCATACGCAGTATTTT. Protein sequence: CASSKDTMKFTGTSGKSVIHTQYF.

The chain is built from TRBV6-5 and TRBJ1-2; D uncertain. Looked up from germline, CDR1 is MNHEY and CDR2 is SVGAGI. This CDR3 spans 11 amino acids. CDR3: CGSRDNYGYTF. The CDR3 DNA follows: TGTGGGAGTCGGGATAACTATGGCTACACCTTC.

The V and J genes are TRBV19 and TRBJ1-5; D is perhaps TRBD1 (5 bases). This CDR3 contains 14 residues. V gave up 3 bases and J gave up 2 bases, with 8 bases separating them. Germline V gene lookup returns CDR1 LNHDA and CDR2 SQIVND (reference sequence). The CDR3, as DNA: TGTGCCAGTAGTATCACAGGCCGCAATCAGCCCCAGCATTTT. Amino acid sequence: CASSITGRNQPQHF.

The chain couples TRBV27 to TRBJ1-2, with D possibly TRBD1 on 6 matching bases. CDR1 and CDR2 from the germline V gene are MNHEY and SMNVEV (reference sequence). V gave up 8 bases and J gave up 8 bases, with 12 bases separating them. CDR3 size: 11 residues. CDR3 nucleotides: TGTGCCAGCCAAGGACAGCTAGGCTACACCTTC. Protein sequence: CASQGQLGYTF.

This clone appeared a few times. This sequence joins TRBV2 and TRBJ2-7, with 7 bases fitting TRBD2. There are 15 residues in the CDR3. The V gene's germline CDR1 is SNHLY and CDR2 FYNNEI. The ends lost 3 bases at V and 6 bases at J; junction bases unmatched: 11. CDR3 sequence: CASSEGGDPRSEQYF. CDR3 nucleotide sequence: TGTGCCAGCAGTGAGGGAGGGGACCCACGGTCCGAGCAGTACTTC.

This chain joins TRBV6-6 and TRBJ2-1, with no clear D. The CDR3 loop spans 12 amino acids. The V end lost 5 bases, the J end lost 10 bases, and 12 bases lay between the germline ends. Looked up from germline, CDR1 is MNHNY and CDR2 is SVGAGI (reference sequence). For the CDR3, the DNA is TGTGCCAGCAGTAGTAACCAGGTAGAGCAGTTCTTC. This translates into CASSSNQVEQFF.

This chain uses TRBV5-4 with TRBJ2-3, with 7 bases fitting TRBD2. With 0 bases clipped from V and 0 bases from J, the junction kept 13 bases outside the gene matches. From germline, CDR1 is SGHNT and CDR2 YYREEE (reference sequence). The CDR3 consists of 19 residues. This CDR3 reads CASSLARDLGGGSTDTQYF. CDR3 sequence (DNA): TGTGCCAGCAGCTTGGCTCGGGATTTGGGGGGGGGTAGCACAGATACGCAGTATTTT.

This clone was found a few times. The V call is TRBV11-2, the J call TRBJ2-7, with 11 bases aligning to TRBD1. This CDR3 has 15 residues. V lost 1 base and J lost 3; bases outside the gene matches: 2. Germline V gene data show CDR1 as SGHAT and CDR2 as FQNNGV. CDR3 sequence reads: CASSLGDRGVYEQYF. DNA for the CDR3: TGTGCCAGCAGCTTAGGGGACAGGGGGGTCTACGAGCAGTACTTC.

The chain combines TRBV10-3 with TRBJ1-1; D not resolved. Trimming left V 7 bases short and J 3 bases short, with 12 bases between. The germline V gene has CDR1 ENHRY and CDR2 SYGVKD. The CDR3 sequence is 13 residues long. Written as DNA, the CDR3 is TGTGCCATCACCGTGGGCACGGACACTGAAGCTTTCTTT. Translating it yields CAITVGTDTEAFF.

This chain joins TRBV6-1 and TRBJ2-7, with a possible D match to TRBD1 (6 bases). The CDR3 runs 17 residues. V was trimmed by 2 bases and J by 0 bases, leaving 17 bases between them. From germline, CDR1 is MNHNS and CDR2 SASEGT. In nucleotides, the CDR3 is TGTGCCAGCAGTGAAATTCAGGGGCTCAGTCTCTCCTACGAGCAGTACTTC. Translated, it gives CASSEIQGLSLSYEQYF.

The sample holds a few counts of this clone. As DNA, the CDR3 is TGTGCCAGCAGTTCCTCCGGGGGGACCAATGAGCAGTTCTTC. Protein sequence: CASSSSGGTNEQFF. V is TRBV6-5 and J is TRBJ2-1, with TRBD2 matching over 7 bases. The germline V gene has CDR1 MNHEY and CDR2 SVGAGI. Losses at the gene ends were 4 bases for V and 6 bases for J; bases not matched to a gene: 6. The CDR3 is made up of 14 amino acids.

This rearrangement joins TRBV7-2 to TRBJ2-2; TRBD2 aligns across 8 bases. Germline values: CDR1 SGHTA, CDR2 FQGNSA. V trimming: 5 bases; J trimming: 6 bases; junction bases outside the gene matches: 8. CDR3 length equals 15 residues. CDR3 sequence reads: CASSKREWVAGELFF. The CDR3 nucleotides read TGTGCCAGCAGCAAGCGGGAGTGGGTGGCCGGGGAGCTGTTTTTT.

This clone turned up a few times. The rearrangement joins TRBV28 to TRBJ1-1, with D possibly TRBD1 on 5 matching bases. The CDR3 totals 15 residues. Deletions cut 11 bases from V and 0 bases from J, with 19 bases between. From germline, CDR1 is MDHEN and CDR2 SYDVKM. CDR3 bases: TGTGCCGCCCCTTCCGCCGACAGCATGAACACTGAAGCTTTCTTT. This gives the protein CAAPSADSMNTEAFF.

The chain couples TRBV6-5 to TRBJ1-2; D perhaps matches TRBD1 (6 bases). Germline V gene data show CDR1 as MNHEY and CDR2 as SVGAGI. V dropped 5 bases and J dropped 2 bases, with 12 bases sitting between them. The CDR3 extends over 14 amino acids. CDR3 sequence reads: CASSNRDVNYGYTF. The CDR3, as DNA: TGTGCCAGCAGTAACAGGGATGTCAACTATGGCTACACCTTC.

The chain uses TRBV7-9 and TRBJ2-7; weak D call: TRBD1 (6 bases). V lost 0 bases, J lost 13 bases, and 13 bases lay in between. The CDR3 totals 12 residues. The germline V gene encodes CDR1 SEHNR and CDR2 FQNEAQ (reference sequence). Here the CDR3 DNA reads TGTGCCAGCAGCTTAGCTTTGGCAGGGGTATACTTC. Translation: CASSLALAGVYF.

CDR3 DNA sequence: TGTGCCAGCAGATTGAACAGGGAAGAACATCAGCCCCAGCATTTT. This encodes CASRLNREEHQPQHF. The chain has TRBV6-5 and TRBJ1-5; the D gene is possibly TRBD1 (6 bases). V lost 6 bases to trimming and J lost 5 bases, with 17 bases between them. From germline, CDR1 is MNHEY and CDR2 SVGAGI. This CDR3 is 15 amino acids long.

The rearrangement joins TRBV29-1 to TRBJ2-4, with 8 nucleotides matching TRBD1. Trimming cost V 2 bases and J 0 bases; bases outside gene matches: 3. The CDR3 covers 15 residues. From germline, CDR1 is SQVTM and CDR2 ANQGSEA. In DNA form, the CDR3 reads TGCAGCGTTGAAAACGACAGGGGAGCCAAAAACATTCAGTACTTC. This sequence encodes CSVENDRGAKNIQYF.

This chain links TRBV11-2 with TRBJ2-7; 9 bases align to TRBD1. CDR3 length: 15 amino acids. Germline V gives CDR1 SGHAT, CDR2 FQNNGV. Trimming cost V 5 bases and J 4 bases; bases outside gene matches: 9. The CDR3 region is CASSPPGQGLYEQYF. In DNA form, the CDR3 reads TGTGCCAGCAGCCCGCCGGGACAGGGTCTATACGAGCAGTACTTC.

As regards this clone: One end of the junction fails to match germline, which may point to a read error. This rearrangement joins TRBV4-3 to TRBJ2-7, with 12 bases fitting TRBD2. Germline values: CDR1 LGHNA, CDR2 YSLEER. The CDR3 covers 15 residues. The CDR3 nucleotides are TGCGCCAGCAGCCAAGATTGGACTAGCGGGGTTCAGCTGGACTTC. Amino acids: CASSQDWTSGVQLDF.

This CDR3 reads CASSPLESKGIQTAEQYF. Written as DNA, the CDR3 is TGTGCCAGCTCACCTCTGGAGAGTAAGGGGATTCAAACGGCCGAGCAGTACTTC. The rearrangement joins TRBV18 to TRBJ2-7, with a tentative D call TRBD1 (5 bases). The CDR3 sequence is 18 residues long. Deletions cut 3 bases from V and 6 bases from J, with 27 bases between. The germline V gene encodes CDR1 KGHSH and CDR2 LQKENI.

The chain recombines TRBV30 with TRBJ1-1; 8 nucleotides match TRBD1. The CDR3 loop spans 13 amino acids. Germline CDR1 GTSNPN, CDR2 SVGIG (reference sequence). V shed 5 bases, J shed 4 bases, and the junction held 6 bases outside the gene matches. CDR3 DNA sequence: TGTGCCTGGGTTATTACAGGGGGCACTGAAGCTTTCTTT. Translating it yields CAWVITGGTEAFF.

The chain uses TRBV19 and TRBJ1-5; D is ambiguous. Germline V gene data show CDR1 as LNHDA and CDR2 as SQIVND (reference sequence). Trimming shortened V by 4 bases and J by 6 bases, and 10 bases separated the two germline ends. The CDR3 runs to 13 residues. The CDR3 region has the DNA TGTGCCAGTAGTAACCCAGGCATTCAGCCCCAGCATTTT. Residues: CASSNPGIQPQHF.

This chain joins TRBV10-2 and TRBJ2-5; D remains unclear. The V gene lost 4 bases and the J gene lost 5 bases, with 8 bases spanning the gap. Per germline, CDR1 WSHSY and CDR2 SAAADI. The CDR3 is made up of 12 amino acids. CDR3 nucleotide sequence: TGCGCCAGCAGTGTTAATTTGGAGACCCAGTACTTC. This sequence encodes CASSVNLETQYF.

The rearrangement uses TRBV11-2 and TRBJ2-5; unclear D gene. V lost 3 bases to trimming and J lost 6 bases, with 11 bases between them. CDR1 SGHAT and CDR2 FQNNGV come from the germline V gene. There are 13 residues in the CDR3. CDR3 loop: CASSFSQFKTQYF. The CDR3 nucleotides read TGTGCCAGCAGCTTTTCACAGTTTAAGACCCAGTACTTC.